Sequencing of this T cell receptor beta chain was carried out in a study of graft-versus-host responses after intestinal transplantation. Looking at the study overall: Every recipient underwent anti-thymocyte globulin induction, then tacrolimus and steroids for two to three years. Study outcomes and limitations: Recipient bone marrow held GvH clones, some seen earlier in ileum or blood. Researchers found peak circulating GvH clone levels linked to early post-transplant HvG declines. Graft-versus-host to host-versus-graft clonal ratios in allografts were high in patients with graft-donor T cell macrochimerism.

Details on this clone: Its antigen is as yet unknown.

Here immunoSEQ multiplex PCR was the method, and the copy in TCRdb shows in-frame clones only, minus some. The sample shows around 130,000 clones, over 85% of them seen only once. The germline V gene has CDR1 MNHNS and CDR2 SASEGT. This CDR3 is 11 amino acids long. V was trimmed by 2 bases and J by 10 bases, leaving 8 bases between them. This clonotype originated in a human donor who received an intestinal transplant. V and J are TRBV6-1 and TRBJ1-1; D uncertain. The material sequenced was unstimulated CD4+ T cells sorted from spleen or lymph node cells, taken before intestinal transplant. Here the CDR3 reads CASSEPYGAFF. The DNA of the CDR3 is TGTGCCAGCAGTGAACCCTATGGAGCTTTCTTT.